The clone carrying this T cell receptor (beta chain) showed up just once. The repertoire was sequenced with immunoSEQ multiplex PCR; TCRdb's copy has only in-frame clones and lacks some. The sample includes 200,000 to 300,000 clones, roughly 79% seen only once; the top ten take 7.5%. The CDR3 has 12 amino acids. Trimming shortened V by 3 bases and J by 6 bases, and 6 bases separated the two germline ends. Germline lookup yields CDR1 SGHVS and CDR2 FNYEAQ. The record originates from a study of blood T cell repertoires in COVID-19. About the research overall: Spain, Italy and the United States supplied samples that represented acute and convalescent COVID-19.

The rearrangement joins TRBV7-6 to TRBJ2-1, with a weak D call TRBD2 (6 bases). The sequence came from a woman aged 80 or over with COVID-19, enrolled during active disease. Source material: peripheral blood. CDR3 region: CASSFSGNEQFF. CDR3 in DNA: TGTGCCAGCAGCTTTAGCGGCAATGAGCAGTTCTTC.